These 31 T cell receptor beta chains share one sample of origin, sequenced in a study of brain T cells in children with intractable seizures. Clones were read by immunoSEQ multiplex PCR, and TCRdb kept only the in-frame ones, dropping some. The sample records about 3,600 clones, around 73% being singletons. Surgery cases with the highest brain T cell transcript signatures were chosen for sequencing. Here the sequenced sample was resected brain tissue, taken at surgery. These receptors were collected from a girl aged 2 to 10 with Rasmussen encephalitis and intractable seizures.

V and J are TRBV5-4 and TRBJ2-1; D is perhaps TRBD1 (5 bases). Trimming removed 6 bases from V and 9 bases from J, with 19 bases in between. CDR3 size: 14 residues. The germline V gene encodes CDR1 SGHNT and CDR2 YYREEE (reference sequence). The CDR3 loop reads CASTIPGALPEQFF. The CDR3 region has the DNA TGTGCCAGCACCATTCCTGGGGCACTCCCTGAGCAGTTCTTC.

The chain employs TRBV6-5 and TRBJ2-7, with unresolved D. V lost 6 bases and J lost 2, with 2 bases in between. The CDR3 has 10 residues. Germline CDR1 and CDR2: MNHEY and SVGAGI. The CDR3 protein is CASRTYEQYF. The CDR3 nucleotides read TGTGCCAGCAGGACCTACGAGCAGTACTTC.

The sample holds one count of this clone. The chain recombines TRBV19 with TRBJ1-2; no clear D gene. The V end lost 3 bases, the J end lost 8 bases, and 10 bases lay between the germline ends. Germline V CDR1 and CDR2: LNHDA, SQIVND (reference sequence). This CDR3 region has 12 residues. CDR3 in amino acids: CASSIVGRGYTF. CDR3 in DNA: TGTGCCAGTAGTATCGTAGGACGGGGCTACACCTTC. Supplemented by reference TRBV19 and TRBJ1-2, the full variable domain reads DGGITQSPKYLFRKEGQNVTLSCEQNLNHDAMYWYRQDPGQGLRLIYYSQIVNDFQKGDIAEGYSVSREKKESFPLTVTSAQKNPTAFYLCASSIVGRGYTFGSGTRLTVV.

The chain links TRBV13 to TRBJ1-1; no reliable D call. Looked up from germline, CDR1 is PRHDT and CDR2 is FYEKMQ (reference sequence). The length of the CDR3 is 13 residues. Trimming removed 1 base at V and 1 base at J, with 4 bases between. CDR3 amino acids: CASSLDRNTEAFF. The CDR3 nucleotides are TGTGCCAGCAGCTTAGACCGGAACACTGAAGCTTTCTTT.

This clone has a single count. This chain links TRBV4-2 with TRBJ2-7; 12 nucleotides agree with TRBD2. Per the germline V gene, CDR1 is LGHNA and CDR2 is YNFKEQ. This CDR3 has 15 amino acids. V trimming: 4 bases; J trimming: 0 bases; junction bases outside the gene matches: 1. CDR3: CASSPTSGSSYEQYF. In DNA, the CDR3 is TGTGCCAGCAGCCCGACTAGCGGGAGCTCCTACGAGCAGTACTTC.

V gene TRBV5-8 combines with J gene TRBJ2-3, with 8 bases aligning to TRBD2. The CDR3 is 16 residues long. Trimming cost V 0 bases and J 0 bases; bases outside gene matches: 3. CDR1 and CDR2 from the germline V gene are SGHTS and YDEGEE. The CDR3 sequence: CASSLGLATSTDTQYF. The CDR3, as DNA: TGTGCCAGCAGCTTGGGACTAGCGACTAGCACAGATACGCAGTATTTT.

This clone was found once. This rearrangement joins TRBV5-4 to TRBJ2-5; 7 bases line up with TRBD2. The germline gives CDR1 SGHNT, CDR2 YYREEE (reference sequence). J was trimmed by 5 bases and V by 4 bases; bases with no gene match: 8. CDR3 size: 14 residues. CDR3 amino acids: CASSPLREGETQYF. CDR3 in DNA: TGTGCCAGCAGCCCTCTAAGGGAGGGGGAGACCCAGTACTTC.

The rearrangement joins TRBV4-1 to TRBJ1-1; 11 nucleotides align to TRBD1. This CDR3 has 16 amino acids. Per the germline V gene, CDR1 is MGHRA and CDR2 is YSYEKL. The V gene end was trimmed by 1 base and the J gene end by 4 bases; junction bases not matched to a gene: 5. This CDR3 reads CASSQASGTGGTEAFF. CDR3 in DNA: TGCGCCAGCAGCCAAGCATCCGGGACAGGGGGCACTGAAGCTTTCTTT.

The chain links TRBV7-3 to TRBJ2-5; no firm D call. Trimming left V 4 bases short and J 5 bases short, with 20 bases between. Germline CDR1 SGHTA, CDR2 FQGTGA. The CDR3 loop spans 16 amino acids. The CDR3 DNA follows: TGTGCCAGCAGCTCACTTCGAGGAATCGTAGGCGAGACCCAGTACTTC. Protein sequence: CASSSLRGIVGETQYF.

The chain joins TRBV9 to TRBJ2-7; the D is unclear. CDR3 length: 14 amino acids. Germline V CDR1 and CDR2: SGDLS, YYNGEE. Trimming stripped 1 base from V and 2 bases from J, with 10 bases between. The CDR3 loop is CASSVSTLTYEQYF. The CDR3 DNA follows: TGTGCCAGCAGCGTAAGTACTCTTACCTACGAGCAGTACTTC.

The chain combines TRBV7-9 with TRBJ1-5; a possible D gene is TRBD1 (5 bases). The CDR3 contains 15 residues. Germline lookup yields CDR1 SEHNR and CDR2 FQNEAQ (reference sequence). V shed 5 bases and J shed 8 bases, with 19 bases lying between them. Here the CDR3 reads CASSIGISQGEPQHF. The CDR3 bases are TGTGCCAGCAGCATCGGCATATCCCAGGGCGAGCCCCAGCATTTT.

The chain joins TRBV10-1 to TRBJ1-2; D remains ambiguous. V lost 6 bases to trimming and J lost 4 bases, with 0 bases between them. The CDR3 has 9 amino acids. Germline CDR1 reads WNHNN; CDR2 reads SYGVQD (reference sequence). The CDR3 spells CASSYGYTF. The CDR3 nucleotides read TGCGCCAGCAGCTATGGCTACACCTTC.

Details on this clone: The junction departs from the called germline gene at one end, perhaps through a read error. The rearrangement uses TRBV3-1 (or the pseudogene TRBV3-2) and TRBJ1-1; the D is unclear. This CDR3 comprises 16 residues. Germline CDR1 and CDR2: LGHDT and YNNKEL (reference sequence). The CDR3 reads CASSSGGPISIALKLF. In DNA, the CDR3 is TGTGCCAGCAGCTCGGGAGGTCCCATTTCAATCGCACTGAAGCTCTTT.

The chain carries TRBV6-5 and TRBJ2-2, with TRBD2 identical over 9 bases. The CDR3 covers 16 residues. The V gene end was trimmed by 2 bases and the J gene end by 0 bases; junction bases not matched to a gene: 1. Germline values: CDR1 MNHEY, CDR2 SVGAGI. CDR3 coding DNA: TGTGCCAGCAGTTACGCGGGGGGGCCGAACACCGGGGAGCTGTTTTTT. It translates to CASSYAGGPNTGELFF.

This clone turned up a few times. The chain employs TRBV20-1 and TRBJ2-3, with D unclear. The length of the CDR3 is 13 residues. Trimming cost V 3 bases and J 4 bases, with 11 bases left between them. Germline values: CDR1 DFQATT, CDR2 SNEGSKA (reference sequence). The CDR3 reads CSASGAQPDTQYF. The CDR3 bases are TGCAGTGCTAGTGGTGCGCAGCCAGATACGCAGTATTTT.

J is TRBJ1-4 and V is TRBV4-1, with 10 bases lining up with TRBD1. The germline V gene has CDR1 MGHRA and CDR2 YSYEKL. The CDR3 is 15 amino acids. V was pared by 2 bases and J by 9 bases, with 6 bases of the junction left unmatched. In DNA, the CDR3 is TGCGCCAGCAGCCAATACGGGGACAGGGGTAAAAAACTGTTTTTT. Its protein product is CASSQYGDRGKKLFF.

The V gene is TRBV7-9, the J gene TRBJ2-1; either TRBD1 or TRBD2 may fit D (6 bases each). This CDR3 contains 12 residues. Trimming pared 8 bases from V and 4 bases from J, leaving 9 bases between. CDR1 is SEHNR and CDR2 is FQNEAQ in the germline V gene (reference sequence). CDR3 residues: CASRGRYNEQFF. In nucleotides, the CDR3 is TGTGCCAGCCGGGGGCGGTACAATGAGCAGTTCTTC.

CDR3 loop: CASSQAWASTDTQYF. CDR3 bases: TGTGCCAGCAGCCAAGCCTGGGCTAGCACAGATACGCAGTATTTT. The V call is TRBV4-2, the J call TRBJ2-3; D gene uncertain. The CDR3 runs 15 residues. V was pared by 1 base and J by 0 bases, with 8 bases between. The germline V gene has CDR1 LGHNA and CDR2 YNFKEQ.

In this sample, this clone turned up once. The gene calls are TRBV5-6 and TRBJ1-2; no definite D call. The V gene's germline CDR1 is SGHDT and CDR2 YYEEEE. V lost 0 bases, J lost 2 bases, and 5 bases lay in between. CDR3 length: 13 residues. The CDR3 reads CASSLGRNYGYTF. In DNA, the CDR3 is TGTGCCAGCAGCTTGGGACGGAACTATGGCTACACCTTC.

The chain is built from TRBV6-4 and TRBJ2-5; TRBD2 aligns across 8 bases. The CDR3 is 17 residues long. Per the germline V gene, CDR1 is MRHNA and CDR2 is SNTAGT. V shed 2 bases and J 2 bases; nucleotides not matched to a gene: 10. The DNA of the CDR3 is TGTGCCAGCAGTGACAGTATCATTCCTAGCGGGCAAGAGACCCAGTACTTC. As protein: CASSDSIIPSGQETQYF.

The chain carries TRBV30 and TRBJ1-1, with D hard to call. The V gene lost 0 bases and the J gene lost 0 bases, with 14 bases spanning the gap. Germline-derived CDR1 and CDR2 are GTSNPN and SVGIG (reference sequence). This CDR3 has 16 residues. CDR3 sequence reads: CAWSVEPWIVNTEAFF. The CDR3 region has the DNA TGTGCCTGGAGTGTAGAGCCCTGGATAGTGAACACTGAAGCTTTCTTT.

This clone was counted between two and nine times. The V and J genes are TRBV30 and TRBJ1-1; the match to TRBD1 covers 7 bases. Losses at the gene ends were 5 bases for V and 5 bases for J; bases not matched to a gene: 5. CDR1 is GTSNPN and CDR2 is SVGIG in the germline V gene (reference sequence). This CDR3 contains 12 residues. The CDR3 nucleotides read TGTGCCTGGGAGACAGGGTGGACTGAAGCTTTCTTT. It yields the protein CAWETGWTEAFF.

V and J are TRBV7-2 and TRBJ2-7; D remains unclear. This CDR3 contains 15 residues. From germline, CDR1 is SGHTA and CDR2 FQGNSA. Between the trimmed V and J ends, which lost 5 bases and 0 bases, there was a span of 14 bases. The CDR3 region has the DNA TGTGCCAGCAGCCCCGCCCGGGTTAGCTCCTACGAGCAGTACTTC. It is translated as CASSPARVSSYEQYF.

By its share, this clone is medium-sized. The CDR3 reads CASSLDASGTYNEQFF. CDR3 coding DNA: TGTGCCAGCAGCTTAGATGCTAGCGGTACCTACAATGAGCAGTTCTTC. The V call is TRBV7-6, the J call TRBJ2-1, with 7 bases matching TRBD2. The V gene's germline CDR1 is SGHVS and CDR2 FNYEAQ. With V trimmed by 1 base and J by 2 bases, 5 bases remained unmatched. The CDR3 has 16 residues.

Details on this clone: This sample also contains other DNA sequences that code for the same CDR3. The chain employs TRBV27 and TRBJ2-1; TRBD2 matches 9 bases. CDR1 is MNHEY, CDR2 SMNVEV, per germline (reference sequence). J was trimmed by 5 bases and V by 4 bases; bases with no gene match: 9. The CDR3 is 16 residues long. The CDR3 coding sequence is TGTGCCAGCAGTTCAGGTCGGCTAGCGGGGAACAATGAGCAGTTCTTC. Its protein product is CASSSGRLAGNNEQFF.

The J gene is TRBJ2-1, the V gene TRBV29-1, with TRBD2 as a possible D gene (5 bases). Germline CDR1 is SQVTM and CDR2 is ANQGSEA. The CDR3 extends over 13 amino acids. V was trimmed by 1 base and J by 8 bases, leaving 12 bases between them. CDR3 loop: CSVEGLARHEQFF. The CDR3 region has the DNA TGCAGCGTTGAAGGTCTAGCTCGGCATGAGCAGTTCTTC.

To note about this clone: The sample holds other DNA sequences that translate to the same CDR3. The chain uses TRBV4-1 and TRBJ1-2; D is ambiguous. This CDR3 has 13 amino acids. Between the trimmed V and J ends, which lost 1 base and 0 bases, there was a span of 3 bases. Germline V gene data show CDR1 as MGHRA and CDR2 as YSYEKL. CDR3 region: CASSQGTNYGYTF. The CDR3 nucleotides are TGCGCCAGCAGCCAAGGCACTAACTATGGCTACACCTTC.

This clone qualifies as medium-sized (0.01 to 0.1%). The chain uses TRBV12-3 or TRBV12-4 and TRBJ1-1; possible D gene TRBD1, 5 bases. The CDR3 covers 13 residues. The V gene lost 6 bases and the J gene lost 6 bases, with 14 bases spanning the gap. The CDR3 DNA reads TGTGCCAGCAGCCGTGGGGGTTTCGCTGAAGCTTTCTTT. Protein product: CASSRGGFAEAFF.

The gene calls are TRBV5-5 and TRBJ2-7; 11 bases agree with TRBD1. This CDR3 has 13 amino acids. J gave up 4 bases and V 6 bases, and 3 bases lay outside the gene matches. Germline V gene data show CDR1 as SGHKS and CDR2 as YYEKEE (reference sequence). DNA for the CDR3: TGTGCCAGCACCGGGACAGGGGGTTACGAGCAGTACTTC. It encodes CASTGTGGYEQYF.

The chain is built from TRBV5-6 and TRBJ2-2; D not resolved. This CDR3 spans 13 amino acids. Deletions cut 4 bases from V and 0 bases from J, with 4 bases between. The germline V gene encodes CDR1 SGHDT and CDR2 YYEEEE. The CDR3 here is CASSGTNTGELFF. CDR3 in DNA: TGTGCCAGCAGCGGGACGAACACCGGGGAGCTGTTTTTT. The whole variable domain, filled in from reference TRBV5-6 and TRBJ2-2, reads DAGVTQSPTHLIKTRGQQVTLRCSPKSGHDTVSWYQQALGQGPQFIFQYYEEEERQRGNFPDRFSGHQFPNYSSELNVNALLLGDSALYLCASSGTNTGELFFGEGSRLTVL.

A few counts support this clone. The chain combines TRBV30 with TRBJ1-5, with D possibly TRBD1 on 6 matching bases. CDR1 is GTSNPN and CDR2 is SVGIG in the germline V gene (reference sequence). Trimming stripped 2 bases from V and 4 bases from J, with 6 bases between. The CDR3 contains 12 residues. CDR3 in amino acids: CAWSTGNQPQHF. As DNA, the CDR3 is TGTGCCTGGAGTACAGGGAATCAGCCCCAGCATTTT.